One sample yielded the 32 T cell receptor beta chains listed below, sequenced in a study of T cells expressing NK-cell markers. TCRdb reprocessed the 5' RACE reads and keeps a single row for each CDR3 protein, giving no DNA. The sample features about 400,000 distinct CDR3 sequences, with about 10% in its top ten. The sample was blood T cells: a sorted CD56 or NKG2C T cell subset, CD4+ or CD8+ T cells, or bulk PBMC T cells (not recorded which). Receptors originate from a woman between 50 and 59 years old in good health.

The chain couples TRBV20-1 to TRBJ2-1; TCRdb gives TRBD1 as the D gene, but with no DNA this cannot be confirmed. The CDR3 length is 16 residues. The germline V gene encodes CDR1 DFQATT and CDR2 SNEGSKA (reference sequence). Here the CDR3 reads CSAISPGLGTYNEQFF.

J is TRBJ2-3 and V is TRBV20-1; TCRdb indicates TRBD1, and absent DNA this call remains unverified. CDR1 DFQATT and CDR2 SNEGSKA come from the germline V gene (reference sequence). CDR3 length: 15 amino acids. CDR3 sequence reads: CSAPRGRPGGDTQYF.

The chain is built from TRBV2 and TRBJ2-1; the TCRdb D gene call, TRBD2, has no DNA to confirm it. Germline CDR1 SNHLY, CDR2 FYNNEI. The length of the CDR3 is 16 residues. The CDR3 loop reads CASSGGLASSYNEQFF.

The J gene is TRBJ2-1, the V gene TRBV11-3; checking the TCRdb D call of TRBD2 is not possible without DNA. The CDR3 sequence is 17 residues long. Germline CDR1 reads SGHNT; CDR2 reads YENEEA. The CDR3 sequence is CASSLLAGGSLYNEQFF.

The rearrangement uses TRBV7-9 and TRBJ1-1; no DNA is available, so the TRBD1 call from TCRdb remains unchecked. The germline V gene encodes CDR1 SEHNR and CDR2 FQNEAQ (reference sequence). This CDR3 is 14 amino acids long. CDR3 residues: CASSNGQTNTEAFF.

The chain combines TRBV7-9 with TRBJ1-5. The length of the CDR3 is 14 residues. The V gene's germline CDR1 is SEHNR and CDR2 FQNEAQ (reference sequence). The CDR3 sequence: CASSKRNSNQPQHF. Full variable domain (rest looked up from reference TRBV7-9 and TRBJ1-5): DTGVSQNPRHKITKRGQNVTFRCDPISEHNRLYWYRQTLGQGPEFLTYFQNEAQLEKSRLLSDRFSAERPKGSFSTLEIQRTEQGDSAMYLCASSKRNSNQPQHFGDGTRLSIL.

The chain links TRBV7-9 to TRBJ2-1. Germline V lookup: CDR1 SEHNR, CDR2 FQNEAQ (reference sequence). The length of the CDR3 is 14 residues. The CDR3 protein is CASNSWTLYNEQFF.

The rearrangement joins TRBV20-1 to TRBJ2-1; the D call of TRBD1 rests on TCRdb alone, since no DNA is present to check it. The CDR3 consists of 15 residues. Germline CDR1 reads DFQATT; CDR2 reads SNEGSKA (reference sequence). The CDR3 region is CSAQNPDRVGNEQFF.

V and J are TRBV20-1 and TRBJ2-7. This CDR3 has 12 residues. Per germline, CDR1 DFQATT and CDR2 SNEGSKA (reference sequence). Here the CDR3 reads CSAKYSLYEQYF.

This rearrangement joins TRBV4-2 to TRBJ1-5. CDR3 size: 16 residues. Germline loops: CDR1 LGHNA, CDR2 YNFKEQ. The CDR3 reads CASSQDVGISNQPQHF.

The chain joins TRBV27 to TRBJ2-1; TCRdb reports TRBD2, a call that lacks DNA to check it against. Germline CDR1 is MNHEY and CDR2 is SMNVEV (reference sequence). The CDR3 is 13 amino acids. The CDR3 region is CASSLTRLHEQFF.

This chain connects TRBV20-1 to TRBJ1-5; TCRdb outputs TRBD1, but without DNA this stays unchecked. Germline CDR1 reads DFQATT; CDR2 reads SNEGSKA (reference sequence). The CDR3 sequence is 14 residues long. The CDR3 protein is CSASVGAFNQPQHF.

V usage is TRBV7-9 and J usage is TRBJ2-3. The CDR3 is 12 residues long. Germline CDR1 SEHNR, CDR2 FQNEAQ (reference sequence). CDR3 region: CASSPATDTQYF.

The chain uses TRBV7-9 and TRBJ2-7. The CDR3 extends over 13 amino acids. The germline V gene encodes CDR1 SEHNR and CDR2 FQNEAQ (reference sequence). This chain's CDR3 is CASNSLFTYEQYF.

The chain recombines TRBV27 with TRBJ2-3; there is no DNA to check the TCRdb D call of TRBD2. CDR3 length equals 15 residues. Germline values: CDR1 MNHEY, CDR2 SMNVEV (reference sequence). The CDR3 sequence is CASTRAGKLTDTQYF.

The chain employs TRBV19 and TRBJ2-5. From germline, CDR1 is LNHDA and CDR2 SQIVND (reference sequence). The CDR3 is made up of 13 amino acids. CDR3: CASSIGYPETQYF. Using reference TRBV19 and TRBJ2-5 for the parts outside the CDR3, the full variable domain is DGGITQSPKYLFRKEGQNVTLSCEQNLNHDAMYWYRQDPGQGLRLIYYSQIVNDFQKGDIAEGYSVSREKKESFPLTVTSAQKNPTAFYLCASSIGYPETQYFGPGTRLLVL.

The chain uses TRBV18 and TRBJ2-5. The CDR3 covers 14 residues. From germline, CDR1 is KGHSH and CDR2 LQKENI. CDR3 sequence reads: CASSPPGIQETQYF.

The CDR3: CASSFGEGGYEQYF. The V call is TRBV5-1, the J call TRBJ2-7; the D call of TRBD2 rests on TCRdb alone, since no DNA is present to check it. Germline CDR1 SGHRS, CDR2 YFSETQ. The CDR3 has 14 amino acids.

The rearrangement uses TRBV20-1 and TRBJ1-1; TCRdb lists TRBD1, though no DNA is available to test this call. This CDR3 comprises 16 residues. Germline-derived CDR1 and CDR2 are DFQATT and SNEGSKA (reference sequence). The CDR3 spells CSARKHNRVGGTEAFF.

V usage is TRBV2 and J usage is TRBJ2-7. Germline CDR1 SNHLY, CDR2 FYNNEI. This CDR3 has 12 residues. The CDR3 sequence: CASGHGATKQYF.

The chain links TRBV4-1 to TRBJ2-5; TCRdb returns TRBD2, unconfirmable since there is no DNA. The CDR3 has 16 residues. Looked up from germline, CDR1 is MGHRA and CDR2 is YSYEKL. CDR3: CASSQEGQGLQETQYF.

V and J are TRBV7-3 and TRBJ2-7; with no DNA, the TCRdb D assignment of TRBD1 cannot be verified. CDR3 length: 15 residues. Per the germline V gene, CDR1 is SGHTA and CDR2 is FQGTGA. The CDR3 loop is CASSPQGGAHYEQYF.

V usage is TRBV7-9 and J usage is TRBJ2-3; TCRdb proposes TRBD1, but this gene call is untestable without DNA. The CDR3 is made up of 15 amino acids. Germline CDR1 reads SEHNR; CDR2 reads FQNEAQ (reference sequence). CDR3 amino acids: CASSPKGGHTDTQYF.

V is TRBV3-1 and J is TRBJ1-4; no DNA is available, so the TRBD1 call from TCRdb remains unchecked. The V gene's germline CDR1 is LGHDT and CDR2 YNNKEL (reference sequence). The CDR3 contains 15 residues. The CDR3 region is CASSPRDRTREKLFF.

V is TRBV20-1 and J is TRBJ2-5; the TRBD2 assignment by TCRdb is unverifiable without DNA. This CDR3 contains 14 residues. CDR1 DFQATT and CDR2 SNEGSKA come from the germline V gene (reference sequence). This CDR3 is CSAEGAGVEETQYF.

The CDR3 sequence is CSALARSGSEQFF. The rearrangement uses TRBV29-1 and TRBJ2-1; no DNA is available, so the TRBD2 call from TCRdb remains unchecked. This CDR3 contains 13 residues. Germline V gene data show CDR1 as SQVTM and CDR2 as ANQGSEA.

The J gene is TRBJ2-6, the V gene TRBV28; TCRdb gives TRBD1 as the D gene, but with no DNA this cannot be confirmed. Germline V gene sequence: CDR1 MDHEN, CDR2 SYDVKM. CDR3 size: 15 residues. CDR3 sequence reads: CASSRADSGANVLTF.

The chain couples TRBV7-2 to TRBJ2-1; TCRdb gives TRBD2 as the D gene, but with no DNA this cannot be confirmed. The CDR3 is 19 residues long. Germline CDR1 is SGHTA and CDR2 is FQGNSA. CDR3: CASSLAVRGGLAGFYEQFF.

This chain joins TRBV23-1 and TRBJ2-1; TCRdb designates TRBD2, a call that cannot be tested without DNA. TRBV23-1 is an ORF; its function is uncertain. CDR3 length equals 17 residues. The CDR3 loop reads CASSQSVRLAGTKEQFF.

The V call is TRBV20-1, the J call TRBJ2-3; the D gene TCRdb calls, TRBD2, cannot be checked with no DNA. CDR3 length: 15 residues. Germline V gives CDR1 DFQATT, CDR2 SNEGSKA (reference sequence). This chain's CDR3 is CSARGTSGRSYTQYF.

This chain uses TRBV9 with TRBJ2-7; TCRdb proposes TRBD2, but this gene call is untestable without DNA. CDR1 is SGDLS, CDR2 YYNGEE, per germline. CDR3 size: 14 residues. The CDR3 sequence: CASSRQAGIYEQYF.

This rearrangement joins TRBV6-5 to TRBJ1-3. Germline loops: CDR1 MNHEY, CDR2 SVGAGI. The CDR3 is 15 residues long. This CDR3 is CASSYSRSSGNTIYF.